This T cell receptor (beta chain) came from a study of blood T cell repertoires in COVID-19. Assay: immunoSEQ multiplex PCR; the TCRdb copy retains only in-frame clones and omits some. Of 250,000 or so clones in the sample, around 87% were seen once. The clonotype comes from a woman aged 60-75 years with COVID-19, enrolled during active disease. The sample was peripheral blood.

CDR3 sequence reads: CASSIWTREKLFF. The CDR3 region has the DNA TGCGCCAGCAGCATCTGGACAAGAGAAAAACTGTTTTTT. The chain links TRBV5-1 to TRBJ1-4; maybe TRBD1 (5 bases). The germline CDR1 and CDR2 sequences are SGHRS and YFSETQ. V lost 4 bases and J 8 bases, leaving 12 bases between the germline ends. The CDR3 is 13 amino acids.